The table lists the clone carrying this T cell receptor (beta chain) with a few counts. Its antigen is unidentified. Trimming left V 2 bases short and J 3 bases short, with 8 bases between. In germline, CDR1 is WSHSY, CDR2 SAAADI. CDR3 length: 14 residues. This sample was taken from a study of T cells in localized non-small cell lung cancer. Findings of the study overall: Heterogeneity cannot be ruled out, as sequencing used one tumor region only.

TCRdb's copy holds only in-frame clones and misses some; the assay was immunoSEQ multiplex PCR. The sample records around 96,000 clones, more than 75% being singletons. The sample consisted of PBMCs, taken before any cancer treatment. J is TRBJ1-5 and V is TRBV10-2; D remains ambiguous. The receptor was derived from a woman aged 40 to 75 with stage II squamous cell lung carcinoma. The CDR3 here is CASSEGGFNQPQHF. Written as DNA, the CDR3 is TGCGCCAGCAGTGAGGGTGGGTTCAATCAGCCCCAGCATTTT.